The sequence of this T cell receptor (beta chain) was determined in a study of T cell responses to AZD1222 COVID-19 vaccine. General observations from the study: It was only a handful of AZD1222 recipients who were seropositive at baseline.

Worth noting for this clone: The target antigen is unknown.

Some clones are missing from TCRdb's copy, which holds only in-frame ones; the method was immunoSEQ multiplex PCR. Among roughly 33,000 clones listed, approximately 80% were seen once. Whether given at about 4 or about 12 weeks, second doses were pooled. Sequenced material: peripheral blood, taken 28 days after the second AZD1222 dose. This TCR came from an adult who received the AZD1222 COVID-19 vaccine.

CDR3 protein: CATRGQGSTGELFF. Here the CDR3 DNA reads TGTGCCACCAGGGGACAGGGCTCGACCGGGGAGCTGTTTTTT. This chain joins TRBV24-1 and TRBJ2-2; 9 bases agree with TRBD1. The CDR3 length is 14 residues. V shed 7 bases, J shed 5 bases, and the junction held 4 bases outside the gene matches. CDR1 and CDR2 (germline): KGHDR, SFDVKD.